The T cell receptor beta chain described here comes from a study of cytomegalovirus exposure and HLA in healthy donors. The PCR ran on 60 Vbeta and 13 Jbeta primers. TCRdb's copy holds only in-frame clones and misses some; the assay was immunoSEQ multiplex PCR. Of about 140,000 clones in the sample, around 83% were seen once. Germline CDR1 WSHSY, CDR2 SAAADI. V gave up 4 bases and J gave up 2 bases, with 15 bases separating them. CDR3 length: 15 amino acids. The TCR was taken from a man between 35 and 55 years old in good health and CMV-seropositive. This sequence joins TRBV10-2 and TRBJ2-7, with D perhaps matching TRBD2 (6 bases). The specimen sequenced was PBMCs. The CDR3 DNA is TGCGCCAGCAGTGGGGCGTCCGGGGGAACCTACGAGCAGTACTTC. Translated: CASSGASGGTYEQYF.